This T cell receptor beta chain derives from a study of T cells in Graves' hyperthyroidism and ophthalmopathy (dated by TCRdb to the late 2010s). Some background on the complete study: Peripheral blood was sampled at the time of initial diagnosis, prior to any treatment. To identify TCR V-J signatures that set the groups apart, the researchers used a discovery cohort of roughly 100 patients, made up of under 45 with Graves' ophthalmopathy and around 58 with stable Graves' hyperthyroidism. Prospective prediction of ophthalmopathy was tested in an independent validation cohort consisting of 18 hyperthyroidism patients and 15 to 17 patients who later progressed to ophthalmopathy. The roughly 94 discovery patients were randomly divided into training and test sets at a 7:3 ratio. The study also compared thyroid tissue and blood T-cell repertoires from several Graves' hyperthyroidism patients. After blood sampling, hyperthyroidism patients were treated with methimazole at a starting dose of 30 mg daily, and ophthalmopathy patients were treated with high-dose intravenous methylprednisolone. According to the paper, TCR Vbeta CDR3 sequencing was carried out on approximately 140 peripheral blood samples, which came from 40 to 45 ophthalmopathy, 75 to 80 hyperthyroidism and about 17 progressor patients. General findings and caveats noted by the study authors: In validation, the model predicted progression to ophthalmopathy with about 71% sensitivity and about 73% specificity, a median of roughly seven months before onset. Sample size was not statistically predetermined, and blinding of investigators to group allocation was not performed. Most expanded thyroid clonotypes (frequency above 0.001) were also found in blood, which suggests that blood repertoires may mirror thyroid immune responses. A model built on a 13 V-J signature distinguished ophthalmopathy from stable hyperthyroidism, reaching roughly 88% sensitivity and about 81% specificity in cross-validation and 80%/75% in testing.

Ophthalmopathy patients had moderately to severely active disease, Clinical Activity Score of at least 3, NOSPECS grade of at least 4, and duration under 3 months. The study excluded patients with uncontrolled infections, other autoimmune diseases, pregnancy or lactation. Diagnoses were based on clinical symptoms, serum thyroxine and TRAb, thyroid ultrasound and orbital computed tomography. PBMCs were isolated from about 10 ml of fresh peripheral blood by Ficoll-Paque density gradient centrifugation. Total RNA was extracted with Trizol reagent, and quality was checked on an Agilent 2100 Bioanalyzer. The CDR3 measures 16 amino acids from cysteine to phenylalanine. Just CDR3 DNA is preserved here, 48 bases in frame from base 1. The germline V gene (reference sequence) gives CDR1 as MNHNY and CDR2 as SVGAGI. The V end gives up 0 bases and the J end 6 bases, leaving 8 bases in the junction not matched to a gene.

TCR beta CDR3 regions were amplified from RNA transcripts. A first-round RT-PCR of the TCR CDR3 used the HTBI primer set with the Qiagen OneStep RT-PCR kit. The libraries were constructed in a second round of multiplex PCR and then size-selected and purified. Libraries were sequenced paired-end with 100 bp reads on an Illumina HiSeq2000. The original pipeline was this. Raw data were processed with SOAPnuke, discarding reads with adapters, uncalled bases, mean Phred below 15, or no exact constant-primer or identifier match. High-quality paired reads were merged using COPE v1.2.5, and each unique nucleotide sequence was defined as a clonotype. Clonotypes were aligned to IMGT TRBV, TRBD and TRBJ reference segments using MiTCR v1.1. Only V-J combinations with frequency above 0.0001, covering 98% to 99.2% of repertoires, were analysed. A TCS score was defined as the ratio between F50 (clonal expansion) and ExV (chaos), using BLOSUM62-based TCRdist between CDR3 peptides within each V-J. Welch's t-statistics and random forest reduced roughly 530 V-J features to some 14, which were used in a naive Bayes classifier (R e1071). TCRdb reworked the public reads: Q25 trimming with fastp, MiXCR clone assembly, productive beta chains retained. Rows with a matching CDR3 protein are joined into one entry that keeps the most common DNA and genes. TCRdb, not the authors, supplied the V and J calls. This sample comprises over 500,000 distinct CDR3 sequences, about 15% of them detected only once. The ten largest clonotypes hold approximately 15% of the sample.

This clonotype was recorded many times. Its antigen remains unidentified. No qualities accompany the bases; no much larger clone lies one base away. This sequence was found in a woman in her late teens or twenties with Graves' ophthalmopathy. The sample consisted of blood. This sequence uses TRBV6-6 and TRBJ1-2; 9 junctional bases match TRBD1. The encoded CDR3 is CASSYSGTGGDDGYTF. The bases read TGTGCCAGCAGTTACTCGGGAACAGGGGGCGATGATGGCTACACCTTC.